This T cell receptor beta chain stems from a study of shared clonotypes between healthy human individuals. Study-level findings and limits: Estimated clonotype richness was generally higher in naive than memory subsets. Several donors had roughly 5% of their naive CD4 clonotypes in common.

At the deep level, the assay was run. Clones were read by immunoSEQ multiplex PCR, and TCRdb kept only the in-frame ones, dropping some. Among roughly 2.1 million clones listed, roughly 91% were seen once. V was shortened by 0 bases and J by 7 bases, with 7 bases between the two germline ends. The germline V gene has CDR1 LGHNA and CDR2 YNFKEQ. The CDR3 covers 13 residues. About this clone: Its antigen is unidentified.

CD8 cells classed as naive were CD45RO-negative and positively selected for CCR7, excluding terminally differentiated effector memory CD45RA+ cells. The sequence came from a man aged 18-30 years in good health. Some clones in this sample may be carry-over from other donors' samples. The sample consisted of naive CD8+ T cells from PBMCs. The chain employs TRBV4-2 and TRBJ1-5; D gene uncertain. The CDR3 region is CASSQDLAQPQHF. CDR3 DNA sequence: TGTGCCAGCAGCCAAGATCTTGCCCAGCCCCAGCATTTT.